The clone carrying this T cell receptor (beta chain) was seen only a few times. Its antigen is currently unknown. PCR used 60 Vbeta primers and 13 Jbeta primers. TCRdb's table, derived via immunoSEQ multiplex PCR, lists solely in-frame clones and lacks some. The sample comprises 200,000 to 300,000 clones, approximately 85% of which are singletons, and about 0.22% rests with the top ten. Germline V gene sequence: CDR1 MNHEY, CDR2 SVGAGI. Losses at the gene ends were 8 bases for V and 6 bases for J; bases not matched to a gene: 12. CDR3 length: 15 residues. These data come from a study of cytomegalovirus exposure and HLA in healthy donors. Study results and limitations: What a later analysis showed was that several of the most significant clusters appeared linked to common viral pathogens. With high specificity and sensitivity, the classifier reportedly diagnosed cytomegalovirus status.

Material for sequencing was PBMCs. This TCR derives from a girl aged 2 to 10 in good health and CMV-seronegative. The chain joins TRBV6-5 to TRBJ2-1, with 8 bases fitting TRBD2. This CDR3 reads CASSLFGTRPNEQFF. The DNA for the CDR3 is TGTGCCAGCTCTCTATTTGGGACTAGGCCCAATGAGCAGTTCTTC.